This T cell receptor (beta chain) was profiled in a study of blood T cell repertoires in COVID-19. Germline CDR1 SEHNR, CDR2 FQNEAQ (reference sequence). The CDR3 is 19 amino acids. Germline trimming cut 1 base from V and 4 bases from J; bases unmatched to any gene: 15. Original processing notes: Researchers report that nucleated cell counts were estimated from reference gene primer amplification. Some clones are missing from TCRdb's copy, which holds only in-frame ones; the method was immunoSEQ multiplex PCR. V and J calls and clone size are copied from that table; D and trimming were computed from the DNA. The sample consists of around 130,000 clones, approximately 88% of them appearing once.

This chain links TRBV7-9 with TRBJ1-4; 7 positions agree with TRBD1. This TCR came from a man in his 60s with acute or convalescent COVID-19. Material for sequencing was peripheral blood. The CDR3 nucleotides are TGTGCCAGCAGCTTAGTATCTGTTCACTCGGGACAGATTAATGAAAAACTGTTTTTT. This gives the protein CASSLVSVHSGQINEKLFF.